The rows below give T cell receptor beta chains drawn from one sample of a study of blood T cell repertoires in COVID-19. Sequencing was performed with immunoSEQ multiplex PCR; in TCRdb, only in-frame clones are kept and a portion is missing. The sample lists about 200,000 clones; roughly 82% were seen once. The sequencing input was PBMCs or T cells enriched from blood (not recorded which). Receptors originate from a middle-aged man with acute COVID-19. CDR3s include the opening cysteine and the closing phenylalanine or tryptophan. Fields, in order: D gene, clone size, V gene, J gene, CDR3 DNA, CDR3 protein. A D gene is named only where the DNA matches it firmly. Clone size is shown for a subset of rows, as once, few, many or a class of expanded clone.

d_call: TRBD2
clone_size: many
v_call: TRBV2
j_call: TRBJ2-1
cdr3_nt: TGTGCCAGCGAGACCCGTAGCGGGAGTGGGGATGAGCAGTTCTTC
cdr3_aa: CASETRSGSGDEQFF

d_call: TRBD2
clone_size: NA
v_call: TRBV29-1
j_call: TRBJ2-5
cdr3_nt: TGCAGCGTTGTGGGCTCCGGTAGCGGGAGTCAAACAGGTCAAGAGACCCAGTACTTC
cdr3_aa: CSVVGSGSGSQTGQETQYF

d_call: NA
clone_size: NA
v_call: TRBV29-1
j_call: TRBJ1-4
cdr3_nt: TGCAGCGTGCGAGACAGGCCCGGTTCTAATGAAAAACTGTTTTTT
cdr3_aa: CSVRDRPGSNEKLFF

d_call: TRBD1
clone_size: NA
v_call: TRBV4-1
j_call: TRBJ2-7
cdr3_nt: TGCGCCAGCAGCCAAGTGGGACAGGGGGTTAGAGAGCAGTACTTC
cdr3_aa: CASSQVGQGVREQYF

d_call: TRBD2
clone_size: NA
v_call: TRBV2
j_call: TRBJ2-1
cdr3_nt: TGTGCCTACGTAGTAGCGGGTAGCTACAATGAGCAGTTCTTC
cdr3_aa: CAYVVAGSYNEQFF

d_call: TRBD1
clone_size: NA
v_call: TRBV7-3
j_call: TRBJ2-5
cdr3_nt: TGTGCCAGCAGCCCACAGAGGGGGCCAACAGAGACCCAGTACTTC
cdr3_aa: CASSPQRGPTETQYF

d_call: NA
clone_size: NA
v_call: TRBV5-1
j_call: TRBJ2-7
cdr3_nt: TGCGCCAGCAGCTTACGAGCGGACTACGAGCAGTACTTC
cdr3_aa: CASSLRADYEQYF

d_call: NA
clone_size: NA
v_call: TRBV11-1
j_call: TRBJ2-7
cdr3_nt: TGTGCCAGCAGTTATGGGTTCGGGGAGCAGTACTTC
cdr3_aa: CASSYGFGEQYF

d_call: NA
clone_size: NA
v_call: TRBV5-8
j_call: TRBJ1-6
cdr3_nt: TGTGCCAGCAGCCCCGGGACACCTTATTCACCCCTCCACTTT
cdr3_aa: CASSPGTPYSPLHF

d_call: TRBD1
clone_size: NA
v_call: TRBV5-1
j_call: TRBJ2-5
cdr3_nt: TGCGCCAGCAGCTTGCAGGGGGCGGAGGCAGAGACCCAGTACTTC
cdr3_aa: CASSLQGAEAETQYF

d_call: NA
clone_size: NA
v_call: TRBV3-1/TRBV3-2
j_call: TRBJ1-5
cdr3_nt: TGTGCCAGCAGCCGACAACCCGGCGATCAGCCCCAGCATTTT
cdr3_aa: CASSRQPGDQPQHF

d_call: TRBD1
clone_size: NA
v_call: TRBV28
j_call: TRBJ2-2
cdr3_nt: TGTGCCAGTAGTTTAGGTCTCGGGACAGGGGTAAACACCGGGGAGCTGTTTTTT
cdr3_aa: CASSLGLGTGVNTGELFF

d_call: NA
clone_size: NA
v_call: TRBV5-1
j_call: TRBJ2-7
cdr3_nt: TGCGCCAGCAGCGGAGGGGTTTCGGGGGATGAGCAGTACTTC
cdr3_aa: CASSGGVSGDEQYF

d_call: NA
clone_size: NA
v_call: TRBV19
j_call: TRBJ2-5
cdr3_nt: TGTGCCAGTAGTATTATGGGGGAGGACGAGACCCAGTACTTC
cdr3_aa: CASSIMGEDETQYF

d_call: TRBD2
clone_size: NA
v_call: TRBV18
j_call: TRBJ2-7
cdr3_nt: TGTGCCAGCTCCCCGACTAGCGATACCTACGAGCAGTACTTC
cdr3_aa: CASSPTSDTYEQYF

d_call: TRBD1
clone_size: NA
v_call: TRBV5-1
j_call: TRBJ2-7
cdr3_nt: TGCGCCAGCAGACCCTGGACAGGGCATAAGTACTTC
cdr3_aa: CASRPWTGHKYF

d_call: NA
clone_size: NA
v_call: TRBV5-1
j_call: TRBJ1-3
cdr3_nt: TGCGCCAGCAGCTTGGCGAGCTCCTCTGGAAACACCATATATTTT
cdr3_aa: CASSLASSSGNTIYF

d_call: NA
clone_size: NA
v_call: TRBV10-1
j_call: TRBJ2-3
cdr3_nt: TGCGCCAGCAGTGAGTCAACAGGGAGGGTCCTAGATACGCAGTATTTT
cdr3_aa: CASSESTGRVLDTQYF

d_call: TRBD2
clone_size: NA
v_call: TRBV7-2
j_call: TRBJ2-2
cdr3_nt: TGTGCCAGCAGCTTGTCAGCGGGAGGGCGGAACACCGGGGAGCTGTTTTTT
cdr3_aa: CASSLSAGGRNTGELFF

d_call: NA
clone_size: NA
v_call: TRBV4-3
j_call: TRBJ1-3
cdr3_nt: TGCGCCAGCAGCCAAGAAGGTTTAGGGGCTGGAAACACCATATATTTT
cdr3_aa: CASSQEGLGAGNTIYF

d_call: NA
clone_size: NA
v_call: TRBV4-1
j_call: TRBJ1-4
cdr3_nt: TGCGCCAGCAGCCAAGGTCGAAGCGGGTGGAATGAAAAACTGTTTTTT
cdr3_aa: CASSQGRSGWNEKLFF

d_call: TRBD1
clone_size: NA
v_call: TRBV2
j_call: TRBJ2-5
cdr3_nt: TGTGCCAGCAGCGGACAGGGGGCGATTCTTCAAGAGACCCAGTACTTC
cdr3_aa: CASSGQGAILQETQYF

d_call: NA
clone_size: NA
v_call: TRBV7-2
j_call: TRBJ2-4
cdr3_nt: TGTGCCAGCAGCTTTGGGCACAAAAACATTCAGTACTTC
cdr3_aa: CASSFGHKNIQYF

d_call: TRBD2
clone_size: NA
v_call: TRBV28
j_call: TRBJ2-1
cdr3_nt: TGTGCCAGCAGTTCCCTACTAGCGGGAGTGGTAAATGAGCAGTTCTTC
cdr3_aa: CASSSLLAGVVNEQFF

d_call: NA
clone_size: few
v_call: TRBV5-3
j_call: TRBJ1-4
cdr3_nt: TGTGCCAGAAGCTTGGAAGCCCGGGTACAAGCAGAAAAACTGTTTTTT
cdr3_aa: CARSLEARVQAEKLFF

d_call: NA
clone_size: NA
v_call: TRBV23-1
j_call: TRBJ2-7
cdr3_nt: TGCGCCAGCACCCCGTACGAGCAGTACTTC
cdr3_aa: CASTPYEQYF

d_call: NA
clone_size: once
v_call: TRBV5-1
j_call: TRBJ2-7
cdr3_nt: TGCGCCAGCAGCTCACAGGGTACCTACGAGCAGTACTTC
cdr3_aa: CASSSQGTYEQYF

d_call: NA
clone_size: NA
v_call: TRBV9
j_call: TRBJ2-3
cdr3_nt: TGTGCCAGCAGAAGTAGCGGCACAGATACGCAGTATTTT
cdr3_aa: CASRSSGTDTQYF

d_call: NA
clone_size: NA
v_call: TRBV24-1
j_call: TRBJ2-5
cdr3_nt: TGTGCCACGAAGGGGGACCAAGAGACCCAGTACTTC
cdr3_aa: CATKGDQETQYF

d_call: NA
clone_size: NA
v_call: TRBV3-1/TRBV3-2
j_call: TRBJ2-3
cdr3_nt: TGTGCCAGCAGCCAAGATCGGCTAGCGATGGATACGCAGTATTTT
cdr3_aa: CASSQDRLAMDTQYF

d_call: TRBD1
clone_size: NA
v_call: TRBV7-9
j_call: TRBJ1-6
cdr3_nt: TGTGCCAGCAGCCGGGACAGCGATAATTCACCCCTCCACTTT
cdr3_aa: CASSRDSDNSPLHF

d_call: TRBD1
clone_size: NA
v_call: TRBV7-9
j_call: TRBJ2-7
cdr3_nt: TGTGCCAGCAGCCGACAGGGGCTAACGGACTACGAGCAGTACTTC
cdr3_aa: CASSRQGLTDYEQYF

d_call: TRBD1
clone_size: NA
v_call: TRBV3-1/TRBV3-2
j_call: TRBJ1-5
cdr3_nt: TGTGCCAGCAGCCAAACAGGGGCCTATCAGCCCCAGCATTTT
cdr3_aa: CASSQTGAYQPQHF

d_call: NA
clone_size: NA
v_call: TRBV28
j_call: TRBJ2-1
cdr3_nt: TGTGCCAGCAGTCCCGGGAGAGGACAGTTCTTC
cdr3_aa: CASSPGRGQFF

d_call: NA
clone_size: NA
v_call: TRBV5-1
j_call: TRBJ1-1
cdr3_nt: TGCGCCAGCCGGTCGAACACTGAAGCTTTCTTT
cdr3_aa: CASRSNTEAFF

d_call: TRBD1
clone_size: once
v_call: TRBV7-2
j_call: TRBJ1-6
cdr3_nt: TGTGCCAGCAGCTTAGTAGGACAGGGTGTAAAAAATTCACCCCTCCACTTT
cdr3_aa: CASSLVGQGVKNSPLHF

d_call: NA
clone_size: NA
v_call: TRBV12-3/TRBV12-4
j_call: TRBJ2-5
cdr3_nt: TGTGCCAGCAGCCAGTGGGCGGAGACCCAGTACTTC
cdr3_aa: CASSQWAETQYF

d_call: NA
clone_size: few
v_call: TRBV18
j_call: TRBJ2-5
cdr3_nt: TGTGCCAGCTCCCCCCACACAGGTAAGGAGACCCAGTACTTC
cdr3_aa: CASSPHTGKETQYF

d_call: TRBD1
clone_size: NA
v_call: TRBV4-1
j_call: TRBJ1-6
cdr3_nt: TGCGCCAGCAGCCAAGCGGGACAGGGCTATAATTCACCCCTCCACTTT
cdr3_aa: CASSQAGQGYNSPLHF

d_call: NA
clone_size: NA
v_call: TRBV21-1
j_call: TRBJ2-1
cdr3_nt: TGTGCCAGCAGCAAGGCGGGACTAGCGGGAGGGAGCAATGAGCAGTTCTTC
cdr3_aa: CASSKAGLAGGSNEQFF

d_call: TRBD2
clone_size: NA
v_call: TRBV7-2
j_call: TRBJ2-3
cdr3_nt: TGTGCCAGCAGCCCTAGCGGGTTCCGCACAGATACGCAGTATTTT
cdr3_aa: CASSPSGFRTDTQYF

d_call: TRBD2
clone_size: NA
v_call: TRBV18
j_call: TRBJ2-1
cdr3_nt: TGTGCCAGCTCACCGGGACTAGGATCCAATGAGCAGTTCTTC
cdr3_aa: CASSPGLGSNEQFF

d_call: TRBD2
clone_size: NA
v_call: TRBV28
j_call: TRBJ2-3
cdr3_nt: TGTGCCAGCAGTTTCGGCGTGCCTAGCGGGAGGATGATAGATACGCAGTATTTT
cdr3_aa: CASSFGVPSGRMIDTQYF

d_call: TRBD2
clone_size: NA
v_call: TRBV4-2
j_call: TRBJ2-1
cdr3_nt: TGTGCCAGCAGCCAAGATCTCTTTCTAGCGGGATACAATGAGCAGTTCTTC
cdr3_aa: CASSQDLFLAGYNEQFF

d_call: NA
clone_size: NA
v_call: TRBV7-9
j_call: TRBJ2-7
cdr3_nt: TGTGCCAGCGGGAACGAGGGGGTCATCAACGAGCAGTACTTC
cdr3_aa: CASGNEGVINEQYF

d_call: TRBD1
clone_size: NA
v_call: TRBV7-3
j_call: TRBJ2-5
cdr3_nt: TGTGCCAGCAGCCTAGGGACAGCCTCGGAGACCCAGTACTTC
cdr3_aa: CASSLGTASETQYF

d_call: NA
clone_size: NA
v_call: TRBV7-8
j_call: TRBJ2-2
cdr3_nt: TGTGCCAGCAGCTTAGGCACAACCCTTGGGGAGCTGTTTTTT
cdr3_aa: CASSLGTTLGELFF

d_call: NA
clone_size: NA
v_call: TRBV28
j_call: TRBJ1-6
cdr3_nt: TGTGCCAGCAGTTTACGGCACCTAGGGGGAAATTCACCCCTCCACTTT
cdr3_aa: CASSLRHLGGNSPLHF

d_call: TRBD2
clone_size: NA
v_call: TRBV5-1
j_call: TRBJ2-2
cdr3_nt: TGCGCCAGCAGCCCGGGACTAGCGAGTACCGGGGAGCTGTTTTTT
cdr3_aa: CASSPGLASTGELFF

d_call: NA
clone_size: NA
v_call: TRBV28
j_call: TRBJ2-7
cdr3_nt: TGTGTCAGCAGTTTCGCGGACAGCCCCTACGAGCAGTACTTC
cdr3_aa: CVSSFADSPYEQYF

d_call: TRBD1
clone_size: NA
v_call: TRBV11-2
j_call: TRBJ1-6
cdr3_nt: TGTGCCAGCAGCTTCCAGGGGGATTCACCCCTCCACTTT
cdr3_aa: CASSFQGDSPLHF

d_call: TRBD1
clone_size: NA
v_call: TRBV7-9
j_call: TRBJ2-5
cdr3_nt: TGTGCCAGCAGCTATCGCTTGGACAGGGGCCAAGAGACCCAGTACTTC
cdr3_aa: CASSYRLDRGQETQYF

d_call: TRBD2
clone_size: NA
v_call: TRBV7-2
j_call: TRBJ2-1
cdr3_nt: TGTGCCAGCAGCTTGGCTCTAGCGGCGGCCTACAATGAGCAGTTCTTC
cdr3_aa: CASSLALAAAYNEQFF

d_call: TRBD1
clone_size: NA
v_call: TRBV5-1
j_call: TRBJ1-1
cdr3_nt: TGCGCCAGCAGCGCGGTGACAGGGGGCCTTTCCGCGAACACTGAAGCTTTCTTT
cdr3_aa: CASSAVTGGLSANTEAFF

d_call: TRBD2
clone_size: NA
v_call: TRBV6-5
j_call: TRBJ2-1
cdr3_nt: TGTGCCAGCAGTTATGATGTAGCGGGATGGGTCGATGAGCAGTTCTTC
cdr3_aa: CASSYDVAGWVDEQFF